This T cell receptor (beta chain) was obtained from a study of T-cell reconstitution after alpha-beta-depleted transplantation in children. Study results and caveats: Hyperexpanded clones declined; after one year, newly produced T cells mostly supplied diversity.

Trimming left V 5 bases short and J 4 bases short, with 18 bases between. Germline V lookup: CDR1 DFQATT, CDR2 SNEGSKA (reference sequence). The CDR3 contains 14 residues. Molecular barcoding with unique molecular identifiers was used for the TCRbeta library. TCRdb reprocessed the PCR reads via MiXCR and lists one record per CDR3 protein. Altogether a few hundred thousand distinct CDR3 sequences are present, 16% being singletons, with the ten largest covering 29%. This clonotype was seen a handful of times. Its antigen remains unidentified. The TCR sequence derives from a boy under two years old who had a stem cell transplant for Wiskott-Aldrich syndrome, so the T cells may come from the graft donor. Sample: PBMCs, mostly from graft donor cells, taken 360 days after TCRalphabeta/CD19-depleted stem cell transplant. The chain combines TRBV20-1 with TRBJ2-7; D is tentatively TRBD1 or TRBD2 (5 bases each). This CDR3 is CSALRDRGPYEQYF. Written as DNA, the CDR3 is TGCAGTGCTCTCAGGGATCGGGGTCCTTACGAGCAGTACTTC.